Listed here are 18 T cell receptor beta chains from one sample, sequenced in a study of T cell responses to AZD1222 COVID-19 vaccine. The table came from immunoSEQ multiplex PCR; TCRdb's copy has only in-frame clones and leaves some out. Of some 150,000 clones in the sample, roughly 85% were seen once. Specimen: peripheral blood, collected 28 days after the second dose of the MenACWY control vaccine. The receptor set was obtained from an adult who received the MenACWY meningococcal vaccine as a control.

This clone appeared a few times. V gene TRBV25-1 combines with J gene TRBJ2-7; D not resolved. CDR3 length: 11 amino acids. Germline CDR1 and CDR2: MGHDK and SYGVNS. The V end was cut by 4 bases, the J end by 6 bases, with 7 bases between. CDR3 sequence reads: CASSALSEQYF. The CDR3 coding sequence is TGTGCCAGCAGTGCCCTTTCCGAGCAGTACTTC.

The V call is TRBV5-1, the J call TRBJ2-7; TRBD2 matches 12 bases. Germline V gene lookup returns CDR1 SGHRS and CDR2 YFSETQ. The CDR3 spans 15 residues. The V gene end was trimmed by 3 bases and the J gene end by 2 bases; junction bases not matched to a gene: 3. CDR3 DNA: TGCGCCAGCAGCTCGCTAGCGGGAGGGACCTACGAGCAGTACTTC. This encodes CASSSLAGGTYEQYF.

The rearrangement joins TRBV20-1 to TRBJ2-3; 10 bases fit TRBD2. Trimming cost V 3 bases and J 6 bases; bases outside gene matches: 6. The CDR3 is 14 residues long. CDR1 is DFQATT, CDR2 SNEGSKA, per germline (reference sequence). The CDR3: CSASNSGGPDTQYF. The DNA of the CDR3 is TGCAGTGCTAGTAATAGCGGGGGGCCCGATACGCAGTATTTT.

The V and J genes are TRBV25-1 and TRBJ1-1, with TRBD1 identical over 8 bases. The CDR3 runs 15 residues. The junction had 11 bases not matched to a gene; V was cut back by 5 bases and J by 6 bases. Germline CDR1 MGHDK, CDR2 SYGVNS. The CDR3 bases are TGTGCCAGCAGTCCCTCAGGGGGCGTAATAGCTGAAGCTTTCTTT. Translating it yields CASSPSGGVIAEAFF. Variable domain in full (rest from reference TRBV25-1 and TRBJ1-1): EADIYQTPRYLVIGTGKKITLECSQTMGHDKMYWYQQDPGMELHLIHYSYGVNSTEKGDLSSESTVSRIRTEHFPLTLESARPSHTSQYLCASSPSGGVIAEAFFGQGTRLTVV.

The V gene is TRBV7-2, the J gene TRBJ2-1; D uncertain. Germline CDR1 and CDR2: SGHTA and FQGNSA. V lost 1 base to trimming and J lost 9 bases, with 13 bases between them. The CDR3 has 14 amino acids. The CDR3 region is CASSLGPVVIEQFF. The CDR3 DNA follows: TGTGCCAGCAGCTTAGGACCGGTGGTTATTGAGCAGTTCTTC. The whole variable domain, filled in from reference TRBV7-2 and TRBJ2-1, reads GAGVSQSPSNKVTEKGKDVELRCDPISGHTALYWYRQSLGQGLEFLIYFQGNSAPDKSGLPSDRFSAERTGGSVSTLTIQRTQQEDSAVYLCASSLGPVVIEQFFGPGTRLTVL.

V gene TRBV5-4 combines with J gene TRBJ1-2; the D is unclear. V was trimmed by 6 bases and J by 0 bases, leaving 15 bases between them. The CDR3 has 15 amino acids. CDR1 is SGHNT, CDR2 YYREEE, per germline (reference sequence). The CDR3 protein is CASTPSGRSNYGYTF. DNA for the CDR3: TGTGCCAGCACCCCTTCGGGCAGGTCTAACTATGGCTACACCTTC.

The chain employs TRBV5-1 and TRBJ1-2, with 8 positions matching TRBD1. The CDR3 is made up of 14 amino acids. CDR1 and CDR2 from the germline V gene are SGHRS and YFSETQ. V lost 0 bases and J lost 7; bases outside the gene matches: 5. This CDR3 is CASSLAPGGSGYTF. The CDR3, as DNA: TGCGCCAGCAGCTTGGCCCCAGGGGGCTCTGGCTACACCTTC.

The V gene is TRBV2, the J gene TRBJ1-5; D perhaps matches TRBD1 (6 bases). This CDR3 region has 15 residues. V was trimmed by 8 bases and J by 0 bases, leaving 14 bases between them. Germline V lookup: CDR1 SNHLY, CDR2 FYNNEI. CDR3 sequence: CASLAPGDSNQPQHF. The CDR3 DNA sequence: TGTGCCAGCCTGGCGCCAGGGGATAGCAATCAGCCCCAGCATTTT.

This CDR3 reads CASGLGDSHNSPLHF. CDR3 DNA sequence: TGTGCTAGTGGTTTGGGGGACAGCCATAATTCACCCCTCCACTTT. The V call is TRBV12-5, the J call TRBJ1-6; TRBD1 agrees at 7 bases. V lost 1 base to trimming and J lost 5 bases; unmatched junction nucleotides: 2. The CDR3 runs 15 residues. Germline loops: CDR1 LGHNT, CDR2 FRNRAP.

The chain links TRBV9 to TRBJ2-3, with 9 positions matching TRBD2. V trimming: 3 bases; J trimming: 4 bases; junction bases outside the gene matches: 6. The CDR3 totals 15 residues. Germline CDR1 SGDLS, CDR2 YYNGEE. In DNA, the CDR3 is TGTGCCAGCAGCGCCTCAGCGGGGGGATCAGATACGCAGTATTTT. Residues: CASSASAGGSDTQYF.

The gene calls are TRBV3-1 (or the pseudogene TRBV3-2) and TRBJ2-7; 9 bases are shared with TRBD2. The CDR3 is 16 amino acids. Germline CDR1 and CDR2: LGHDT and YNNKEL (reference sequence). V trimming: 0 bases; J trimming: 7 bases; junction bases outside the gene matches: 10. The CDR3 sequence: CASSQERVAGVNEQYF. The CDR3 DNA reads TGTGCCAGCAGCCAAGAGAGGGTAGCGGGAGTAAATGAGCAGTACTTC.

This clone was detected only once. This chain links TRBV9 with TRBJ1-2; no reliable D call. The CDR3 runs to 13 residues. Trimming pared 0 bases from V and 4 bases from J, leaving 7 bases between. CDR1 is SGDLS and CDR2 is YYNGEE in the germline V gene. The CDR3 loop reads CASSVEGGYGYTF. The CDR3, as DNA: TGTGCCAGCAGCGTAGAAGGAGGCTATGGCTACACCTTC.

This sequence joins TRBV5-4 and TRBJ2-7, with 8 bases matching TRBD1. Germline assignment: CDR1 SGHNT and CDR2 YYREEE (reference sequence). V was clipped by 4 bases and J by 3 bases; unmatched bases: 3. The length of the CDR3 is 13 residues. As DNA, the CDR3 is TGTGCCAGCAGCCTGGGACAGGTCTACGAGCAGTACTTC. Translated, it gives CASSLGQVYEQYF. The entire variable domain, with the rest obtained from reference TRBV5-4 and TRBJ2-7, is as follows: ETGVTQSPTHLIKTRGQQVTLRCSSQSGHNTVSWYQQALGQGPQFIFQYYREEENGRGNFPPRFSGLQFPNYSSELNVNALELDDSALYLCASSLGQVYEQYFGPGTRLTVT.

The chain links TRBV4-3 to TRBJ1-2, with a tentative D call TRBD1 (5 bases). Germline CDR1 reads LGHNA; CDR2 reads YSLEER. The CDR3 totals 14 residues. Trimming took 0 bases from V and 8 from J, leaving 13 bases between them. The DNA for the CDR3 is TGCGCCAGCAGCCAAGAATACGGACGGGGGGGCTACACCTTC. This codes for CASSQEYGRGGYTF.

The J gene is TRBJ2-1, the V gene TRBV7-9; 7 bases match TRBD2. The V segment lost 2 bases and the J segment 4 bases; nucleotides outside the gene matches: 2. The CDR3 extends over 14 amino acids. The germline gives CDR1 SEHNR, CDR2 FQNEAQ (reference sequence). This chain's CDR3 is CASSLLAAYNEQFF. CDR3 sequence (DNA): TGTGCCAGCAGCTTACTAGCGGCTTACAATGAGCAGTTCTTC.

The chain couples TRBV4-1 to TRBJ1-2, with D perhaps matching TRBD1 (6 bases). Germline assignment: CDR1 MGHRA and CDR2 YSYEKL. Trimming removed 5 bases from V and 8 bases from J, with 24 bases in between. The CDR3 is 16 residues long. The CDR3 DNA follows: TGCGCCAGCAGCTTCAACCCTCGGGGGGGGGCAAAAGGCTACACCTTC. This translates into CASSFNPRGGAKGYTF.

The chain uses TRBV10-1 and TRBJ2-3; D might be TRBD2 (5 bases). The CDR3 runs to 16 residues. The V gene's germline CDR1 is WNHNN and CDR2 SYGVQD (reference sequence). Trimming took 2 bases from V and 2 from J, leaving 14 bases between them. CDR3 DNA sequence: TGCGCCAGCAGTGAGCACGGGGTAAGGGCCACAGATACGCAGTATTTT. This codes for CASSEHGVRATDTQYF.

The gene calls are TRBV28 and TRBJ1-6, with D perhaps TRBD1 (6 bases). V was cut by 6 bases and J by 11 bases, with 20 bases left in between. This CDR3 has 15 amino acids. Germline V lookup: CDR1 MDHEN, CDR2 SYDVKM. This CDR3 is CASRAYRVILPPLHF. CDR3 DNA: TGTGCCAGCAGAGCTTACAGGGTTATCCTGCCACCCCTCCACTTT.